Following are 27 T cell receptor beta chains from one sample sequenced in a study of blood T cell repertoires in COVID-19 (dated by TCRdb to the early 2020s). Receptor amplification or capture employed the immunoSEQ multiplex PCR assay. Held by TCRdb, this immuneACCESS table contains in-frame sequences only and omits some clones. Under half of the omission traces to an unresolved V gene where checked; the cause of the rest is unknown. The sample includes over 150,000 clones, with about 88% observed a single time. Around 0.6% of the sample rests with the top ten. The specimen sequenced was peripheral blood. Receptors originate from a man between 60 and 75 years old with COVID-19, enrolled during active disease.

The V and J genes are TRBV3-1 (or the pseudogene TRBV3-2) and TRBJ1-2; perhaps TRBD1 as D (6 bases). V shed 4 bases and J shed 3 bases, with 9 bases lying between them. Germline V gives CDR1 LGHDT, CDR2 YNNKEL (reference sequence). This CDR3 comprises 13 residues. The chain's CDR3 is CASSLQGYYGYTF. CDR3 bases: TGTGCCAGCAGCCTCCAGGGGTACTATGGCTACACCTTC.

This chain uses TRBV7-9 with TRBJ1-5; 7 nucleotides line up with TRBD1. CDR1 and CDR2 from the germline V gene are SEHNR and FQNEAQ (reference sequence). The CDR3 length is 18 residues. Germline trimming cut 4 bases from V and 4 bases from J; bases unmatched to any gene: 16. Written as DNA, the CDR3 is TGTGCCAGCAGCTCCAGGGGGACCGGGGTGAGAGATAATCAGCCCCAGCATTTT. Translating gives CASSSRGTGVRDNQPQHF. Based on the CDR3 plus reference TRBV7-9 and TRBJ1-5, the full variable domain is DTGVSQNPRHKITKRGQNVTFRCDPISEHNRLYWYRQTLGQGPEFLTYFQNEAQLEKSRLLSDRFSAERPKGSFSTLEIQRTEQGDSAMYLCASSSRGTGVRDNQPQHFGDGTRLSIL.

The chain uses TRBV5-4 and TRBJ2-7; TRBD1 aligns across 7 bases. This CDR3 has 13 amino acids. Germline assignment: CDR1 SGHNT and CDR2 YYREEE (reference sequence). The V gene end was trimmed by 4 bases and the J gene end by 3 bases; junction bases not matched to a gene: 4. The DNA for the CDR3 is TGTGCCAGCAGCCAACAGGGGCGCTACGAGCAGTACTTC. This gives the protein CASSQQGRYEQYF.

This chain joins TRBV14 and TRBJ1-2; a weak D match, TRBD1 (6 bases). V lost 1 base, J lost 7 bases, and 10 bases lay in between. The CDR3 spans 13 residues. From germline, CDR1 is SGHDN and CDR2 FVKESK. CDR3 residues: CASSQAGTSGYTF. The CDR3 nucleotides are TGTGCCAGCAGCCAAGCGGGGACATCTGGCTACACCTTC.

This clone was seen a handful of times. The CDR3 spells CAWSVHRKGKGYTF. The CDR3 coding sequence is TGTGCCTGGAGTGTACACAGGAAGGGAAAAGGCTACACCTTC. The chain combines TRBV30 with TRBJ1-2, with D perhaps TRBD1 (5 bases). Germline CDR1 GTSNPN, CDR2 SVGIG (reference sequence). Trimming stripped 0 bases from V and 8 bases from J, with 16 bases between. CDR3 length: 14 amino acids.

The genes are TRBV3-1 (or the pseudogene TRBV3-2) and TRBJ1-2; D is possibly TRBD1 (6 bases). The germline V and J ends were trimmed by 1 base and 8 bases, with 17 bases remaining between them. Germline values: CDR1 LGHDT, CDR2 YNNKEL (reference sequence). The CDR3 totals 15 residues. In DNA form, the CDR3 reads TGTGCCAGCAGCCAAGGGACAGTAACTGTTGAAGGCTACACCTTC. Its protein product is CASSQGTVTVEGYTF.

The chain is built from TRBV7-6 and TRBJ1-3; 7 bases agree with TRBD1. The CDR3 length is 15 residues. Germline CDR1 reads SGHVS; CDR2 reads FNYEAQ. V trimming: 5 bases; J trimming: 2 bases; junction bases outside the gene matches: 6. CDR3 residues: CASSLQGKAGNTIYF. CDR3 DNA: TGTGCCAGCAGCCTACAGGGGAAGGCTGGAAACACCATATATTTT.

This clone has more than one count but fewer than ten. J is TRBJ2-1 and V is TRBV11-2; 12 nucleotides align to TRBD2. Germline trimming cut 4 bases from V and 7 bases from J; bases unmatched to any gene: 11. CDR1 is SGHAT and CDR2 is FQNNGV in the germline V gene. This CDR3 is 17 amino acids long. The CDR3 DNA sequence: TGTGCCAGCAGCTACGGGACTAGCGGGCCTCGGGGAAATGAGCAGTTCTTC. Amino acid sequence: CASSYGTSGPRGNEQFF. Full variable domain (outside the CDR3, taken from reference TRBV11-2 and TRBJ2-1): EAGVAQSPRYKIIEKRQSVAFWCNPISGHATLYWYQQILGQGPKLLIQFQNNGVVDDSQLPKDRFSAERLKGVDSTLKIQPAKLEDSAVYLCASSYGTSGPRGNEQFFGPGTRLTVL.

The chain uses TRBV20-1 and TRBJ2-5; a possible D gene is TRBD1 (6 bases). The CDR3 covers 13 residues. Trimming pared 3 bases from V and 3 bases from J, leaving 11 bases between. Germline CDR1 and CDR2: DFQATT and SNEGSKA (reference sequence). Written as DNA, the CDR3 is TGCAGTGCTAGTGTGGGGGCTGAAGAGACCCAGTACTTC. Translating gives CSASVGAEETQYF.

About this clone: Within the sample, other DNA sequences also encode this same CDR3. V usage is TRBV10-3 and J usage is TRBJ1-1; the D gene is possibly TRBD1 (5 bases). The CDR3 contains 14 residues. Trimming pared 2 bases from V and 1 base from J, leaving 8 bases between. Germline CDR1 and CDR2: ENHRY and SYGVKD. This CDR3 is CAISEGQGNTEAFF. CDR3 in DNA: TGTGCCATCAGTGAGGGGCAGGGGAACACTGAAGCTTTCTTT.

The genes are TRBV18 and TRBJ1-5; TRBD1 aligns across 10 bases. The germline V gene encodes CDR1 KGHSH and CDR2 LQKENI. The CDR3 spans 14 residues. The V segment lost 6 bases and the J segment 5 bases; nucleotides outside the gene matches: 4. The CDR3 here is CASSGQGRDQPQHF. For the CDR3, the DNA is TGTGCCAGCTCGGGACAGGGGCGAGATCAGCCCCAGCATTTT.

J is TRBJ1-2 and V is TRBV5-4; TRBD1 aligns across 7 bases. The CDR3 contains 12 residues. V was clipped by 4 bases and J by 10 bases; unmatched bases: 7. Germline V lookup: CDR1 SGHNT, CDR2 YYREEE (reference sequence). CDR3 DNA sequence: TGTGCCAGCAGCCCGACGGGACAGTCCTACACCTTC. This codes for CASSPTGQSYTF.

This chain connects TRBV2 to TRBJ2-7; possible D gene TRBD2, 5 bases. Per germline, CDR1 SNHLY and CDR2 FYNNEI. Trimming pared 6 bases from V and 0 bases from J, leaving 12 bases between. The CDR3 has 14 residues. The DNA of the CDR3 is TGTGCCAGCAGAAAGACGGGGAGCTCCTACGAGCAGTACTTC. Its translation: CASRKTGSSYEQYF.

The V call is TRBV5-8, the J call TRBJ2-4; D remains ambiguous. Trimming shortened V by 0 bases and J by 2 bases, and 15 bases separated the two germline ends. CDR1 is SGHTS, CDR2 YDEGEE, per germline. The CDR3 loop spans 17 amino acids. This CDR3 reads CASSLERIAGTKNIQYF. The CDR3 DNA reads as TGTGCCAGCAGCTTGGAGAGAATAGCTGGTACCAAAAACATTCAGTACTTC.

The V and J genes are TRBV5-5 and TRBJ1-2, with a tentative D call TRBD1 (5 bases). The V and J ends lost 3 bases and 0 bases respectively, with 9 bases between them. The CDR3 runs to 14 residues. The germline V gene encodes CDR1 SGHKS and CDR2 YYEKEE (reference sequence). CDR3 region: CASSSDTSNYGYTF. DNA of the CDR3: TGTGCCAGCAGCTCGGACACCTCTAACTATGGCTACACCTTC.

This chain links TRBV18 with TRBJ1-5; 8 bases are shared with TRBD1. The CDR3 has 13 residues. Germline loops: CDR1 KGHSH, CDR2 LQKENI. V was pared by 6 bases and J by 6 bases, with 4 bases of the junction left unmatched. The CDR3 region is CASSVDRGQPQHF. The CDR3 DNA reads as TGTGCCAGCTCCGTTGACAGGGGTCAGCCCCAGCATTTT.

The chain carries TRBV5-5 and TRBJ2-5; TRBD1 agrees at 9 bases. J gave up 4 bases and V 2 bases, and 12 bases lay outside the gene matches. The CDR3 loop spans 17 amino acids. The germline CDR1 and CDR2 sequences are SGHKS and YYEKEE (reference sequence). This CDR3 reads CASSFGTGRVGRETQYF. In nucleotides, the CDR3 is TGTGCCAGCAGCTTCGGGACAGGGAGGGTGGGTCGAGAGACCCAGTACTTC.

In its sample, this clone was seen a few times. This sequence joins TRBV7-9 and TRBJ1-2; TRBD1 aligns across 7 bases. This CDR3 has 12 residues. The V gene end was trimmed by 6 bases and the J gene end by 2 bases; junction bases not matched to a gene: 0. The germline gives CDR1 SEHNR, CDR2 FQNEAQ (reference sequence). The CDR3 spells CASRQGNYGYTF. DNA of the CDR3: TGTGCCAGCAGACAGGGGAACTATGGCTACACCTTC. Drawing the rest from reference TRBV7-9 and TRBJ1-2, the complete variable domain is DTGVSQNPRHKITKRGQNVTFRCDPISEHNRLYWYRQTLGQGPEFLTYFQNEAQLEKSRLLSDRFSAERPKGSFSTLEIQRTEQGDSAMYLCASRQGNYGYTFGSGTRLTVV.

The CDR3 spells CASSTDRNTEAFF. The CDR3 DNA is TGTGCCAGCAGCACCGACAGGAACACTGAAGCTTTCTTT. This rearrangement joins TRBV7-2 to TRBJ1-1; D is possibly TRBD1 (5 bases). V lost 5 bases, J lost 1 base, and 8 bases lay in between. The CDR3 sequence is 13 residues long. CDR1 is SGHTA and CDR2 is FQGNSA in the germline V gene.

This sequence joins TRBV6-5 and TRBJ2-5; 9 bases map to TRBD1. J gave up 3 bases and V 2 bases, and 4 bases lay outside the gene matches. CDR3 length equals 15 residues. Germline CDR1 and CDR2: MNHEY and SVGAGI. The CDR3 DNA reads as TGTGCCAGCAGTTACACGGGGACAGGGAAAGAGACCCAGTACTTC. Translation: CASSYTGTGKETQYF.

DNA of the CDR3: TGTGCCAGCAGCGGACGACTAGCGGGCACAGATACGCAGTATTTT. Protein product: CASSGRLAGTDTQYF. The rearrangement uses TRBV9 and TRBJ2-3, with TRBD2 matching over 9 bases. CDR3 length: 15 residues. CDR1 is SGDLS, CDR2 YYNGEE, per germline. V was pared by 3 bases and J by 1 base, with 3 bases of the junction left unmatched.

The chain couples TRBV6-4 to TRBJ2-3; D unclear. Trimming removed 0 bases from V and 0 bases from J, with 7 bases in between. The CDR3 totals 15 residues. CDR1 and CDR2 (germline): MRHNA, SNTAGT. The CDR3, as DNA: TGTGCCAGCAGTGACTCTCTGAGTAGCACAGATACGCAGTATTTT. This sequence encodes CASSDSLSSTDTQYF.

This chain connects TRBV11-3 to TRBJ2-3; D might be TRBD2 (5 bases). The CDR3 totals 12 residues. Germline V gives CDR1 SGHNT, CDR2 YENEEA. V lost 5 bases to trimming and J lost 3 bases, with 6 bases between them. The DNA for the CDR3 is TGTGCCAGCAGCACGGGGACAGATACGCAGTATTTT. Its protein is CASSTGTDTQYF.

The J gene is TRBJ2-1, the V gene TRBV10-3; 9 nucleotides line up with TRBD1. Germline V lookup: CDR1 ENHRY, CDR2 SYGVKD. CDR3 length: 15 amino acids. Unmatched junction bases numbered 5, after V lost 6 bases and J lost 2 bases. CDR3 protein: CAISKGQGAYNEQFF. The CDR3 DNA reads TGTGCCATCAGCAAGGGACAGGGAGCCTACAATGAGCAGTTCTTC.

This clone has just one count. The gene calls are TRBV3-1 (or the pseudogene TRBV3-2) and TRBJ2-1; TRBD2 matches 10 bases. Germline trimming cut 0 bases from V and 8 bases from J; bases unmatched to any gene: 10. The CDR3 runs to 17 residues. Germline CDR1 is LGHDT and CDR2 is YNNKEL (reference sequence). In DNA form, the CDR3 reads TGTGCCAGCAGCCAAGAGGCGCTTAGCGGGGGGCCCTATGAGCAGTTCTTC. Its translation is CASSQEALSGGPYEQFF.

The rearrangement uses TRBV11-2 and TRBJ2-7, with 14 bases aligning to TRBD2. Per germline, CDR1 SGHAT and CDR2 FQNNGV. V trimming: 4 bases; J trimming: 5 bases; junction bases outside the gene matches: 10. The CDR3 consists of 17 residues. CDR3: CASSSLGLAGGSHEQYF. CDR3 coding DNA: TGTGCCAGCAGCTCCCTCGGACTAGCGGGGGGAAGCCACGAGCAGTACTTC.

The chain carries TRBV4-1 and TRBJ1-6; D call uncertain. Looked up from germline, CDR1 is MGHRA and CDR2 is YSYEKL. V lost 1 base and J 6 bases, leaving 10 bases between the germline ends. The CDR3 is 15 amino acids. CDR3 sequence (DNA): TGCGCCAGCAGCCAAGTCTCAGTTGTTAATTCACCCCTCCACTTT. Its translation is CASSQVSVVNSPLHF.